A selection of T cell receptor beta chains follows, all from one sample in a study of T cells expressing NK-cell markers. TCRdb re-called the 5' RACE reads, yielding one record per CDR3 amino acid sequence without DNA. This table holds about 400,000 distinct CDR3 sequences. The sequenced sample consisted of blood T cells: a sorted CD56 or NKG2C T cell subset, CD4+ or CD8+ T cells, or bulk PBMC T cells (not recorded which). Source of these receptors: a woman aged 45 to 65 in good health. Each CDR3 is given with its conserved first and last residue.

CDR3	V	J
CASSRLAGLSTDTQYF	TRBV27	TRBJ2-3
CASSYLGEVEQFF	TRBV6-6	TRBJ2-1
CAISESGTASTDTQYF	TRBV10-3	TRBJ2-3
CASSLGAGLSYNEQFF	TRBV7-9	TRBJ2-1
CASSPTETGELFF	TRBV4-1	TRBJ2-2
CSAPGTSGFTGELFF	TRBV20-1	TRBJ2-2
CASSQRAFERGGYNEQFF	TRBV4-2	TRBJ2-1
CASYPTPLGQGEGGYTF	TRBV6-1	TRBJ1-2
CASSQDLLGYNEQFF	TRBV4-1	TRBJ2-1
CASSLDLGLEGAYNEQFF	TRBV7-8	TRBJ2-1
CASSLGTSAMETQYF	TRBV28	TRBJ2-5
CASSPGDSSYGYTF	TRBV7-8	TRBJ1-2
CASDTGDGQPQHF	TRBV6-6	TRBJ1-5
CASSRQMRGSTEAFF	TRBV5-1	TRBJ1-1
CASSRATGPIADTQYF	TRBV18	TRBJ2-3
CASSLGRGGRRGTDTQYF	TRBV5-1	TRBJ2-3
CASSQRLAGGPSAYEQYF	TRBV4-1	TRBJ2-7
CASSIEPITRSQKAGELFF	TRBV19	TRBJ2-2
CSARETSGRVINEQFF	TRBV20-1	TRBJ2-1
CASTSIRPEAQETQYF	TRBV12-3/TRBV12-4	TRBJ2-5
CATSRVRVFSRQPQHF	TRBV15	TRBJ1-5
CASSFLGQGEETQYF	TRBV11-2	TRBJ2-5
CASSVGTAWGIQYF	TRBV2	TRBJ2-4
CASSPGQVGGYEQYF	TRBV5-1	TRBJ2-7
CASSLGVLNEQFF	TRBV5-1	TRBJ2-1
CASSFGTSGRAGRNEQFF	TRBV7-9	TRBJ2-1
CSAIGRHNQPQHF	TRBV20-1	TRBJ1-5
CASSLLGGVADTQYF	TRBV7-6	TRBJ2-3
CASSLFDQHRNEAFF	TRBV5-6	TRBJ1-1
CSARPLTSGANVLTF	TRBV20-1	TRBJ2-6
CASSQDRRATDTQYF	TRBV14	TRBJ2-3
CASSQERPLAKNIQYF	TRBV3-1	TRBJ2-4
CASSQGTVSTDTQYF	TRBV4-1	TRBJ2-3
CASKAPDRFTGELFF	TRBV2	TRBJ2-2
CATSDEKVDTQYF	TRBV24-1	TRBJ2-3
CASRVQGGTEAFF	TRBV2	TRBJ1-1
CASSFLALAGGYNEQFF	TRBV12-3/TRBV12-4	TRBJ2-1
CSSSLVIEAFF	TRBV29-1	TRBJ1-1
CASSGTISGNTIYF	TRBV12-3/TRBV12-4	TRBJ1-3
CASRVIGTNTEAFF	TRBV5-1	TRBJ1-1
CSARDPSTSGAYNEQFF	TRBV20-1	TRBJ2-1
CASSDTDRRLTYGYTF	TRBV12-3/TRBV12-4	TRBJ1-2
CASSLRTSGDLYEQYF	TRBV4-2	TRBJ2-7
CATSDRNTEAFF	TRBV25-1	TRBJ1-1
CASSLGWLPLDREGPENEQFF	TRBV7-9	TRBJ2-1
CASSLMPSGANVLTF	TRBV3-1	TRBJ2-6
CASSPRPTGRYEQYF	TRBV6-5	TRBJ2-7
CASSASRQGRAEAFF	TRBV11-2	TRBJ1-1
CASSLAGRGPQETQYF	TRBV5-4	TRBJ2-5
CASSLLGGVHYEQYF	TRBV5-1	TRBJ2-7
CASKRVGSNEQFF	TRBV6-5	TRBJ2-1
CASNTWIGEQYF	TRBV2	TRBJ2-7
CASSQRDRNYEQYF	TRBV7-9	TRBJ2-7
CRASGVGQETQYF	TRBV20-1	TRBJ2-5
CAIRTFSDTGELFF	TRBV10-3	TRBJ2-2
CASSSRPPFDNEQFF	TRBV5-1	TRBJ2-1